Below, 9 T cell receptor beta chains from the same sample are listed, as sequenced in a study of shared clonotypes between healthy human individuals. Produced via immunoSEQ multiplex PCR; TCRdb's table is partial and in-frame only. The table has millions of clones, 85% to 95% seen once; the top ten hold more than 0.1%. Material: naive CD4+ T cells sorted from blood. Sample subset: CD45RA+ positively selected. The receptors come from a man between 18 and 29 years old in good health.

The chain couples TRBV6-5 to TRBJ2-5; D call uncertain. With 1 base removed from V and 3 bases from J, the gap between germline ends came to 6 bases. This CDR3 region has 13 residues. Germline values: CDR1 MNHEY, CDR2 SVGAGI. The DNA of the CDR3 is TGTGCCAGCAGTTACTTGGTAGAAGAGACCCAGTACTTC. Encoded protein: CASSYLVEETQYF.

V is TRBV5-4 and J is TRBJ2-7; perhaps TRBD1 as D (5 bases). This CDR3 region has 14 residues. Trimming pared 4 bases from V and 2 bases from J, leaving 13 bases between. Germline V gene lookup returns CDR1 SGHNT and CDR2 YYREEE (reference sequence). The CDR3 nucleotides are TGTGCCAGCAGCCCCGGCAGGGATCCCTACGAGCAGTACTTC. Amino acids: CASSPGRDPYEQYF.

The chain joins TRBV30 to TRBJ2-2, with TRBD2 identical over 7 bases. The germline gives CDR1 GTSNPN, CDR2 SVGIG (reference sequence). There are 18 residues in the CDR3. V dropped 0 bases and J dropped 0; count of bases not matched to a gene: 10. Here the CDR3 reads CAWSVRGGTASNTGELFF. The CDR3 DNA is TGTGCCTGGAGTGTACGGGGAGGGACCGCCTCGAACACCGGGGAGCTGTTTTTT.

The sample holds many counts of this clone. At one of its ends the junction is not consistent with the germline gene, which may arise from a read error. The chain has TRBV2 and TRBJ2-7; TRBD1 matches 7 bases. Looked up from germline, CDR1 is SNHLY and CDR2 is FYNNEI. The CDR3 is made up of 15 amino acids. CDR3: CASSGQVPRGDEQYF. The CDR3 coding sequence is TGTGCCAGTAGTGGACAGGTCCCTCGGGGAGACGAGCAGTACTTC.

Details on this clone: The sample contains more than one DNA sequence encoding this CDR3. The rearrangement joins TRBV7-2 to TRBJ2-5; a possible D gene is TRBD1 (5 bases). V gave up 3 bases and J gave up 2 bases, with 10 bases separating them. The CDR3 is made up of 14 amino acids. CDR1 SGHTA and CDR2 FQGNSA come from the germline V gene. In nucleotides, the CDR3 is TGTGCCAGCAGCTTGGGGCGCAATCAAGAGACCCAGTACTTC. This gives the protein CASSLGRNQETQYF.

The chain recombines TRBV19 with TRBJ2-7; D not resolved. The CDR3 is 14 residues long. Germline V gene lookup returns CDR1 LNHDA and CDR2 SQIVND (reference sequence). Trimming removed 4 bases from V and 3 bases from J, with 13 bases in between. CDR3 amino acids: CASSSGRALYEQYF. The DNA of the CDR3 is TGTGCCAGTAGTAGCGGACGCGCCCTCTACGAGCAGTACTTC.

This chain joins TRBV6-6 and TRBJ2-5; the D gene could be TRBD1 or TRBD2 (5 bases each). The V gene lost 2 bases and the J gene lost 9 bases, with 16 bases spanning the gap. CDR1 MNHNY and CDR2 SVGAGI come from the germline V gene (reference sequence). The CDR3 is made up of 14 amino acids. The CDR3 DNA reads TGTGCCAGCAGTTACGTCGTGGGGGAAGGGGCCCAGTACTTC. Protein: CASSYVVGEGAQYF.

Notes on this clone: Other DNA sequences from this sample encode an identical CDR3 as well. The chain employs TRBV5-1 and TRBJ2-7, with TRBD2 matching over 14 bases. The CDR3 consists of 14 residues. The V segment lost 4 bases and the J segment 6 bases; nucleotides outside the gene matches: 3. CDR1 and CDR2 (germline): SGHRS, YFSETQ. The CDR3 spells CASSGGLAGVEQYF. CDR3 bases: TGCGCCAGCAGCGGGGGACTAGCGGGAGTCGAGCAGTACTTC. The full variable domain, in which reference TRBV5-1 and TRBJ2-7 provide the parts outside the CDR3, is KAGVTQTPRYLIKTRGQQVTLSCSPISGHRSVSWYQQTPGQGLQFLFEYFSETQRNKGNFPGRFSGRQFSNSRSEMNVSTLELGDSALYLCASSGGLAGVEQYFGPGTRLTVT.

The chain is built from TRBV7-9 and TRBJ1-2; TRBD1 agrees at 7 bases. CDR3 length equals 16 residues. Germline CDR1 and CDR2: SEHNR and FQNEAQ (reference sequence). V was clipped by 3 bases and J by 2 bases; unmatched bases: 9. The CDR3 DNA reads as TGTGCCAGCAGCTTGGGAGGGGGCGGTTTCAACTATGGCTACACCTTC. It translates to CASSLGGGGFNYGYTF.